The 23 T cell receptor beta chains below all came from one sample that was sequenced in a study of OX40 agonist ivuxolimab in advanced cancers. Repertoires were generated with immunoSEQ multiplex PCR, while TCRdb's copy carries only in-frame clones and drops some. The table lists under 80,000 clones, about 87% of them singletons. The sequencing used CD4+ or CD8+ T cells sorted from blood, collected in a trial of the OX40 agonist ivuxolimab. Every receptor here comes from an adult with an advanced solid tumor such as melanoma, head and neck, liver or kidney cancer.

The chain joins TRBV19 to TRBJ2-1, with 7 positions matching TRBD2. The junction had 4 bases not matched to a gene; V was cut back by 7 bases and J by 1 base. Germline V gene sequence: CDR1 LNHDA, CDR2 SQIVND (reference sequence). This CDR3 comprises 14 residues. The chain's CDR3 is CASKRESSYNEQFF. The CDR3 DNA sequence: TGTGCCAGTAAGCGGGAAAGTTCCTACAATGAGCAGTTCTTC.

The chain is built from TRBV14 and TRBJ2-1; TRBD1 is a possible D gene (5 bases). V lost 1 base, J lost 0 bases, and 16 bases lay in between. Germline V lookup: CDR1 SGHDN, CDR2 FVKESK. This CDR3 comprises 18 residues. In nucleotides, the CDR3 is TGTGCCAGCAGCCAAGTTACCAGGGAAGAGAGCTCCTACAATGAGCAGTTCTTC. Protein product: CASSQVTREESSYNEQFF.

The chain combines TRBV28 with TRBJ1-2; tentatively, D is TRBD1 (6 bases). This CDR3 region has 16 residues. In germline, CDR1 is MDHEN, CDR2 SYDVKM. Trimming took 2 bases from V and 4 from J, leaving 17 bases between them. As DNA, the CDR3 is TGTGCCAGCAGTTTAACGGGCCAGGGGCAGAGCTATGGCTACACCTTC. It specifies CASSLTGQGQSYGYTF.

The V gene is TRBV18, the J gene TRBJ2-5; D unresolved. Germline V gene lookup returns CDR1 KGHSH and CDR2 LQKENI. Trimming cost V 0 bases and J 1 base, with 3 bases left between them. This CDR3 is 13 amino acids long. The CDR3 here is CASSPPSQETQYF. The CDR3 nucleotides read TGTGCCAGCTCACCACCGTCCCAAGAGACCCAGTACTTC.

In the case of this clone: Other DNA sequences in this specimen translate into the identical CDR3. The J gene is TRBJ1-5, the V gene TRBV18; 7 bases are shared with TRBD1. Germline loops: CDR1 KGHSH, CDR2 LQKENI. This CDR3 is built from 13 residues. The V segment lost 2 bases and the J segment 5 bases; nucleotides outside the gene matches: 0. The CDR3 protein is CASSPTGDQPQHF. Written as DNA, the CDR3 is TGTGCCAGCTCACCAACAGGGGATCAGCCCCAGCATTTT.

The chain is built from TRBV28 and TRBJ1-4; a weak D match, TRBD1 (5 bases). The CDR3 extends over 13 amino acids. Trimming removed 10 bases from V and 5 bases from J, with 14 bases in between. Germline-derived CDR1 and CDR2 are MDHEN and SYDVKM. The CDR3 sequence: CANRGRGNEKLFF. CDR3 DNA: TGTGCCAACCGAGGGAGGGGCAATGAAAAACTGTTTTTT.

V and J are TRBV4-3 and TRBJ2-7; D is unclear. Per the germline V gene, CDR1 is LGHNA and CDR2 is YSLEER. CDR3 size: 15 residues. V lost 0 bases, J lost 1 base, and 10 bases lay in between. In DNA form, the CDR3 reads TGCGCCAGCAGCCAAGAGAGGCTAAGATCCTACGAGCAGTACTTC. Protein: CASSQERLRSYEQYF.

V and J are TRBV28 and TRBJ2-7, with 10 bases fitting TRBD2. The V gene's germline CDR1 is MDHEN and CDR2 SYDVKM. CDR3 length: 15 residues. With V trimmed by 7 bases and J by 3 bases, 9 bases remained unmatched. CDR3 DNA sequence: TGTGCCAGCACCCCAGCGGGGGGGTCCAGCTACGAGCAGTACTTC. This translates into CASTPAGGSSYEQYF.

The chain carries TRBV7-2 and TRBJ2-3; no clear D. This CDR3 is 12 amino acids long. V lost 1 base and J lost 5, with 4 bases in between. The V gene's germline CDR1 is SGHTA and CDR2 FQGNSA. As DNA, the CDR3 is TGTGCCAGCAGCTTAGTGATAGATACGCAGTATTTT. Translation gives CASSLVIDTQYF.

The J gene is TRBJ2-1, the V gene TRBV6-6, with D perhaps given as TRBD1 or TRBD2 (5 bases each). The CDR3 sequence is 13 residues long. Trimming removed 6 bases at V and 15 bases at J, with 21 bases between. Germline V gives CDR1 MNHNY, CDR2 SVGAGI (reference sequence). CDR3 nucleotides: TGTGCCAGCAGCTCAAACCCCGGGACCAGCGGGTTCTTC. This sequence encodes CASSSNPGTSGFF.

This clone was counted only a few times. The chain uses TRBV25-1 and TRBJ2-7; D remains ambiguous. Between the trimmed V and J ends, which lost 9 bases and 2 bases, there was a span of 5 bases. The CDR3 length is 10 residues. The germline gives CDR1 MGHDK, CDR2 SYGVNS. Here the CDR3 DNA reads TGTGCCAGTGGGACCTACGAGCAGTACTTC. Amino acid sequence: CASGTYEQYF.

V is TRBV5-6 and J is TRBJ2-4; D gene ambiguous. The V and J ends lost 5 bases and 0 bases respectively, with 6 bases between them. The germline V gene encodes CDR1 SGHDT and CDR2 YYEEEE. The CDR3 sequence is 13 residues long. The DNA of the CDR3 is TGTGCCAGCAGTCAGATAGCCAAAAACATTCAGTACTTC. This encodes CASSQIAKNIQYF.

The chain couples TRBV7-9 to TRBJ1-1; possible D gene TRBD1, 5 bases. Trimming left V 1 base short and J 9 bases short, with 15 bases between. CDR3 size: 14 residues. Germline V gives CDR1 SEHNR, CDR2 FQNEAQ (reference sequence). CDR3 in amino acids: CASSLDLVGTKAFF. The CDR3 DNA is TGTGCCAGCAGCTTAGATTTGGTAGGGACTAAAGCTTTCTTT.

The chain couples TRBV7-9 to TRBJ1-4; the D gene is possibly TRBD1 (5 bases). The V and J ends lost 1 base and 4 bases respectively, with 13 bases between them. The CDR3 has 16 residues. The germline V gene has CDR1 SEHNR and CDR2 FQNEAQ (reference sequence). CDR3 region: CASSLGTGRINEKLFF. CDR3 sequence (DNA): TGTGCCAGCAGCTTAGGCACGGGACGCATTAATGAAAAACTGTTTTTT.

This clone showed up just a few times. The rearrangement uses TRBV28 and TRBJ1-5; tentative D call: TRBD1 (6 bases). Germline CDR1 reads MDHEN; CDR2 reads SYDVKM. V lost 6 bases and J lost 5, with 14 bases in between. CDR3 length: 14 residues. The CDR3 DNA sequence: TGTGCCAGCAGCCCTAGGGGGGACTATCAGCCCCAGCATTTT. It codes for CASSPRGDYQPQHF.

This clone was picked up one time. V usage is TRBV18 and J usage is TRBJ2-5; 9 bases agree with TRBD2. The CDR3 has 16 amino acids. Germline V gene data show CDR1 as KGHSH and CDR2 as LQKENI. V lost 1 base to trimming and J lost 0 bases; unmatched junction nucleotides: 3. CDR3: CASSPRLAGHQETQYF. The DNA for the CDR3 is TGTGCCAGCTCACCACGGCTAGCGGGGCACCAAGAGACCCAGTACTTC.

The chain uses TRBV4-3 and TRBJ1-5, with 7 positions matching TRBD1. Germline values: CDR1 LGHNA, CDR2 YSLEER. V gave up 3 bases and J gave up 0 bases; unmatched junction bases: 8. The CDR3 covers 17 residues. The CDR3 loop is CASSHSRGPNSNQPQHF. The CDR3 nucleotides read TGCGCCAGCAGCCATTCAAGGGGGCCGAATAGCAATCAGCCCCAGCATTTT.

The rearrangement joins TRBV18 to TRBJ1-2; D not certain. There are 15 residues in the CDR3. Trimming removed 3 bases at V and 2 bases at J, with 13 bases between. Germline V gene data show CDR1 as KGHSH and CDR2 as LQKENI. As DNA, the CDR3 is TGTGCCAGCTCACCCCCGTACCTTCACAACTATGGCTACACCTTC. It is translated as CASSPPYLHNYGYTF.

V usage is TRBV28 and J usage is TRBJ2-5, with 9 bases fitting TRBD1. The germline V gene encodes CDR1 MDHEN and CDR2 SYDVKM. The CDR3 contains 16 residues. Losses at the gene ends were 7 bases for V and 3 bases for J; bases not matched to a gene: 12. The CDR3 DNA sequence: TGTGCCAGCAATATGCCGGGACAGGGAGGGGAAGAGACCCAGTACTTC. Its protein is CASNMPGQGGEETQYF. Full variable domain (outside the CDR3, taken from reference TRBV28 and TRBJ2-5): DVKVTQSSRYLVKRTGEKVFLECVQDMDHENMFWYRQDPGLGLRLIYFSYDVKMKEKGDIPEGYSVSREKKERFSLILESASTNQTSMYLCASNMPGQGGEETQYFGPGTRLLVL.

Concerning this clone itself: A junction boundary mismatches the germline segment, possibly from a read error. Additional DNA sequences in this sample encode the identical CDR3. The chain's CDR3 is CASSGHYGYTF. The CDR3 nucleotides are TGTGCCAGCAGCGGGCACTATGGCTACACCTTT. The chain employs TRBV28 and TRBJ1-2; no definite D call. From germline, CDR1 is MDHEN and CDR2 SYDVKM. The length of the CDR3 is 11 residues.

The CDR3 coding sequence is TGCGCCAGCAGTATTAGGGGCGGGATCAATGAGCAGTTCTTC. Translating gives CASSIRGGINEQFF. The rearrangement links TRBV5-1 to TRBJ2-1; D possibly corresponds to TRBD2 (6 bases). CDR1 and CDR2 from the germline V gene are SGHRS and YFSETQ. V was clipped by 5 bases and J by 6 bases, with 15 bases between them. The CDR3 length is 14 residues.

V and J are TRBV15 and TRBJ2-2; maybe TRBD1 (6 bases). There are 15 residues in the CDR3. V lost 3 bases and J 4 bases, leaving 12 bases between the germline ends. CDR1 LNHNV and CDR2 YYDKDF come from the germline V gene (reference sequence). Written as DNA, the CDR3 is TGTGCCACCAGCAGGGACAGAGGGGGCACCGGGGAGCTGTTTTTT. Translating gives CATSRDRGGTGELFF.

As DNA, the CDR3 is TGTGCCAGCGGGAAGCTACAGGGCACTGAAGCTTTCTTT. Translating gives CASGKLQGTEAFF. The chain carries TRBV9 and TRBJ1-1, with D perhaps matching TRBD1 (6 bases). V was shortened by 7 bases and J by 4 bases, with 14 bases between the two germline ends. The germline CDR1 and CDR2 sequences are SGDLS and YYNGEE. This CDR3 comprises 13 residues.